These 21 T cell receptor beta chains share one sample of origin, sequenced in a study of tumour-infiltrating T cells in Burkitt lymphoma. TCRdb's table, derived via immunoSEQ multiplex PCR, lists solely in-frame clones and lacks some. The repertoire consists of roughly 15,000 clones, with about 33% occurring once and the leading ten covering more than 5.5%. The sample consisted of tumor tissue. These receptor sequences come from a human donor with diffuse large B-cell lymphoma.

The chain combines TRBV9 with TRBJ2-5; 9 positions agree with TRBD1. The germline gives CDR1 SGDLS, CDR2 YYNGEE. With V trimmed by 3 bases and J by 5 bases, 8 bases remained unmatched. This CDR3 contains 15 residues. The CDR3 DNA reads TGTGCCAGCAGCGCGAAGACAGGGGGTCGTGAGACCCAGTACTTC. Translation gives CASSAKTGGRETQYF.

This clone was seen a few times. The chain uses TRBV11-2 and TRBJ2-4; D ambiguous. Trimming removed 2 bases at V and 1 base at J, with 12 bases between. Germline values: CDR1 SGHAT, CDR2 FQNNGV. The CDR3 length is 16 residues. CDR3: CASSLLLGTAKNIQYF. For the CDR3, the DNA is TGTGCCAGCAGCTTACTCCTGGGCACCGCCAAAAACATTCAGTACTTC. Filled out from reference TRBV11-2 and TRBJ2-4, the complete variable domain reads EAGVAQSPRYKIIEKRQSVAFWCNPISGHATLYWYQQILGQGPKLLIQFQNNGVVDDSQLPKDRFSAERLKGVDSTLKIQPAKLEDSAVYLCASSLLLGTAKNIQYFGAGTRLSVL.

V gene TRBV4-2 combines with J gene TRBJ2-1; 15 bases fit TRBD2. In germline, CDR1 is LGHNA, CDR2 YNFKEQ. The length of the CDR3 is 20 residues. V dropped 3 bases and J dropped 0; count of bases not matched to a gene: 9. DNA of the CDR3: TGTGCCAGCAGCCAGGCTACGGGGACTAGCGGGAGGAGCTCCTACAATGAGCAGTTCTTC. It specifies CASSQATGTSGRSSYNEQFF.

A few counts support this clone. CDR3 nucleotide sequence: TGTGCCAGCAGCGTCACGCCGGACAGCTCTGGAAACACCATATATTTT. Its protein product is CASSVTPDSSGNTIYF. V is TRBV9 and J is TRBJ1-3, with D possibly being TRBD1 (6 bases). Deletions cut 2 bases from V and 0 bases from J, with 12 bases between. This CDR3 region has 16 residues. Germline V gives CDR1 SGDLS, CDR2 YYNGEE.

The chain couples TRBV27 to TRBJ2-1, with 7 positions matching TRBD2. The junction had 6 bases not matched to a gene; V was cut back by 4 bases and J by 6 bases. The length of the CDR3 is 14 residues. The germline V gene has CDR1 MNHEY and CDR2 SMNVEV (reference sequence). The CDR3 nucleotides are TGTGCCAGCAGTTCGGCGGGAGAAACCAATGAGCAGTTCTTC. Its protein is CASSSAGETNEQFF.

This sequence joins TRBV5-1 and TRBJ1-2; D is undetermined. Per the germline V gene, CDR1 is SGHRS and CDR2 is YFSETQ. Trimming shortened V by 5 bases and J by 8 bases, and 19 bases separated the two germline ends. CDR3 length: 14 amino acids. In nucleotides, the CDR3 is TGCGCCAGCAGAGCGGACGGAGGAGGCGAAGGCTACACCTTC. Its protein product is CASRADGGGEGYTF.

CDR3 region: CASSYRDAGGEAFF. The CDR3 DNA reads as TGTGCCAGCAGCTACCGGGACGCAGGGGGTGAAGCTTTCTTT. The rearrangement joins TRBV9 to TRBJ1-1; 7 bases align to TRBD1. Germline V lookup: CDR1 SGDLS, CDR2 YYNGEE. Unmatched junction bases numbered 10, after V lost 4 bases and J lost 7 bases. The CDR3 sequence is 14 residues long.

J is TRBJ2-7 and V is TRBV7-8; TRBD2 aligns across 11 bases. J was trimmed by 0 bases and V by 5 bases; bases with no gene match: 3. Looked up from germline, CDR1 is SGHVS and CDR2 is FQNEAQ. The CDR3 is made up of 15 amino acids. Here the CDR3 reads CASSRGLAGSYEQYF. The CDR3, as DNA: TGTGCCAGCAGCCGAGGACTAGCGGGCTCCTACGAGCAGTACTTC. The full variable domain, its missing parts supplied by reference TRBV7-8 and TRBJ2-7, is GAGVSQSPRYKVAKRGQDVALRCDPISGHVSLFWYQQALGQGPEFLTYFQNEAQLDKSGLPSDRFFAERPEGSVSTLKIQRTQQEDSAVYLCASSRGLAGSYEQYFGPGTRLTVT.

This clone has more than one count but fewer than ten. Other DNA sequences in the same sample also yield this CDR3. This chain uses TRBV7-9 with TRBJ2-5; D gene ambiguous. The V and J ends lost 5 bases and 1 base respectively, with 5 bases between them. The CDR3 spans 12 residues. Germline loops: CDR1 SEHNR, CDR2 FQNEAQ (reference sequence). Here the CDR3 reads CASSQSQETQYF. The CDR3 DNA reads TGTGCCAGCAGCCAGAGCCAAGAGACCCAGTACTTC. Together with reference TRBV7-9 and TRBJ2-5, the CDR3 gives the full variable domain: DTGVSQNPRHKITKRGQNVTFRCDPISEHNRLYWYRQTLGQGPEFLTYFQNEAQLEKSRLLSDRFSAERPKGSFSTLEIQRTEQGDSAMYLCASSQSQETQYFGPGTRLLVL.

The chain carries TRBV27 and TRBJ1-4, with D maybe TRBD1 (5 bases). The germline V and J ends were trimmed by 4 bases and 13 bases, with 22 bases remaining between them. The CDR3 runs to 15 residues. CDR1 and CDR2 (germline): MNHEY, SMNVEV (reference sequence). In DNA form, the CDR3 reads TGTGCCAGCAGTTCGGGGACCCTCTCTATGATGAGACTGTTTTTT. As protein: CASSSGTLSMMRLFF.

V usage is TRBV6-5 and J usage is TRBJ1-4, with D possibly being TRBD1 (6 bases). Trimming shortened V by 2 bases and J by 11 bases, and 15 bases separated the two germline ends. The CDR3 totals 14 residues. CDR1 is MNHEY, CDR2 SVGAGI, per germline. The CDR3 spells CASSYQQGTHKLFF. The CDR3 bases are TGTGCCAGCAGTTACCAACAGGGAACCCACAAACTGTTTTTT.

CDR3 in DNA: TGTGCCAGCAGTCCTCCTAGGGCCTACACCGGGGAGCTGTTTTTT. It is translated as CASSPPRAYTGELFF. The gene calls are TRBV27 and TRBJ2-2, with D unresolved. Per the germline V gene, CDR1 is MNHEY and CDR2 is SMNVEV (reference sequence). Trimming left V 5 bases short and J 3 bases short, with 13 bases between. CDR3 length equals 15 residues.

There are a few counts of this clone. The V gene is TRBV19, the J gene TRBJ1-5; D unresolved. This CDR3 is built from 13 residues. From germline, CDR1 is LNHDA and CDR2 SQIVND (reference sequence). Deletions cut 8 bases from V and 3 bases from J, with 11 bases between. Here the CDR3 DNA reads TGTGCCAGTCAGAGGACCGTCAATCAGCCCCAGCATTTT. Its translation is CASQRTVNQPQHF.

CDR3 in amino acids: CASSQGDNEQFF. The CDR3 bases are TGCGCCAGCAGCCAAGGGGACAATGAGCAGTTCTTC. The chain couples TRBV4-1 to TRBJ2-1; D is unclear. Trimming took off 1 base at V and 5 bases at J, with 3 bases between the two ends. This CDR3 region has 12 residues. Looked up from germline, CDR1 is MGHRA and CDR2 is YSYEKL.

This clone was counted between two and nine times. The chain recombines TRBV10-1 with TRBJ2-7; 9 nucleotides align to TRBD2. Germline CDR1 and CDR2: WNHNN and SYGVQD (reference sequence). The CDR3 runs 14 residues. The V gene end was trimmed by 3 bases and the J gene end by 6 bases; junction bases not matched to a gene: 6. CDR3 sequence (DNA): TGCGCCAGCAGTGACGAACTAGCGGGCGGCGAGCAGTACTTC. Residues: CASSDELAGGEQYF.

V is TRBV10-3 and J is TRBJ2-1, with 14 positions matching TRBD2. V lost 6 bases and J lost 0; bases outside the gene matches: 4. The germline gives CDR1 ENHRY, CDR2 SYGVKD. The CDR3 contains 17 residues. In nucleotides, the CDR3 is TGTGCCATCAGCGCCGGGACTAGCGGGGGCTCCTACAATGAGCAGTTCTTC. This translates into CAISAGTSGGSYNEQFF.

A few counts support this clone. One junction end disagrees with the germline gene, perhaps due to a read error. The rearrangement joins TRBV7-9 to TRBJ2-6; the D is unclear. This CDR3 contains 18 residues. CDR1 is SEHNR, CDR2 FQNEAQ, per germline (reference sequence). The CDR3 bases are TGTGCCAGCAGCTCCGTCTTACTAACACGCTCTGGCGCCAACGTCCTGACTTTC. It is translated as CASSSVLLTRSGANVLTF.

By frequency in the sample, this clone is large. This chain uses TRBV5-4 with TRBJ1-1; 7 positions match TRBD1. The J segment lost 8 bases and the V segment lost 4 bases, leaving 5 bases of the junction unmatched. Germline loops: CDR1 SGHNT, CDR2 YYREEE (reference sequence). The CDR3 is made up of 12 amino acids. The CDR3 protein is CASSLPDREAFF. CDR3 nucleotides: TGTGCCAGCAGCCTTCCGGACAGGGAAGCTTTCTTT.

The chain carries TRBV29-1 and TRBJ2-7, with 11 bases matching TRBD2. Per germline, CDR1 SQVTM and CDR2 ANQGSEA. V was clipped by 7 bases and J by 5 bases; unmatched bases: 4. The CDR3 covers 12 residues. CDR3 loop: CSACSGRDEQYF. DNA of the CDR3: TGCAGCGCTTGTAGCGGGAGGGACGAGCAGTACTTC.

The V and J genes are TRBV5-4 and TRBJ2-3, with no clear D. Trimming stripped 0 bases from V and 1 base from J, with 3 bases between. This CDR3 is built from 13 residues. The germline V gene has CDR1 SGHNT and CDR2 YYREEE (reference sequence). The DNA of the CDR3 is TGTGCCAGCAGCTTGGCGGGCACAGATACGCAGTATTTT. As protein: CASSLAGTDTQYF. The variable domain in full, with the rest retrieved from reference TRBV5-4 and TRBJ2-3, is ETGVTQSPTHLIKTRGQQVTLRCSSQSGHNTVSWYQQALGQGPQFIFQYYREEENGRGNFPPRFSGLQFPNYSSELNVNALELDDSALYLCASSLAGTDTQYFGPGTRLTVL.

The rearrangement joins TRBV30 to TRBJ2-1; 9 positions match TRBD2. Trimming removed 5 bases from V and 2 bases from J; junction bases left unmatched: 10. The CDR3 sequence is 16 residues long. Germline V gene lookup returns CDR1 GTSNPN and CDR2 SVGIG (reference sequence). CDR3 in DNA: TGTGCCTGGGAAGGGGGGCTAGCGGGACCCTACAATGAGCAGTTCTTC. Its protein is CAWEGGLAGPYNEQFF.